A selection of T cell receptor beta chains follows, all from one sample in a study of shared clonotypes between healthy human individuals. Produced via immunoSEQ multiplex PCR; TCRdb's table is partial and in-frame only. The sample comprises about 2.3 million clones, approximately 93% of which are singletons, and 0.39% rests with the top ten. Sequences were obtained from naive CD4+ T cells from PBMCs. Receptors originate from a man aged 18 to 30 in good health. Some clones in this sample may be carry-over from other donors' samples. The CDR3 runs from the conserved cysteine through the conserved F or W. The D gene is left open where the match is weak.

d_gene,j_gene,v_gene,CDR3aa
.,TRBJ2-1,TRBV10-3,CAISESWLADTNEQFF
TRBD1,TRBJ2-2,TRBV2,CASSQPTGGAEDTGELFF
.,TRBJ2-2,TRBV15,CATSKQGRTGELFF
.,TRBJ1-1,TRBV19,CASSPPGLKRGTEAFF
.,TRBJ2-5,TRBV28,CASSSIQGGYRETQYF
.,TRBJ2-4,TRBV7-8,CASSPWTSLGKNIQYF
.,TRBJ2-7,TRBV6-5,CASSYSVLARQYF
.,TRBJ1-1,TRBV28,CASSASGPGEAFF
TRBD1,TRBJ1-4,TRBV9,CASSVLGQGAEKLFF
.,TRBJ2-3,TRBV29-1,CSVDPSAADTQYF
TRBD2,TRBJ2-1,TRBV7-2,CASSLRVTSGVDEQFF
.,TRBJ2-7,TRBV2,CASTAQGLHSYEQYF
.,TRBJ1-1,TRBV29-1,CSVASGGNTEAFF
.,TRBJ2-1,TRBV11-1,CASSSLASEQFF
TRBD2,TRBJ2-3,TRBV7-9,CASSLAGAGDTQYF
TRBD1,TRBJ2-4,TRBV18,CASAMQGAGQDIQYF
TRBD2,TRBJ2-1,TRBV11-3,CASSPPAGGGNEQFF
.,TRBJ2-3,TRBV11-2,CASSLDNFGADTQYF
TRBD1,TRBJ1-1,TRBV11-3,CASSFGQGEAFF
.,TRBJ1-6,TRBV4-1,CASSQVGNRADPPLHF
.,TRBJ1-1,TRBV6-1,CAASTRALNTEAFF
TRBD2,TRBJ2-7,TRBV7-3,CASSPIAGGPMDEQYF
.,TRBJ2-7,TRBV5-4,CASSPLSRGEQYF
TRBD1,TRBJ2-7,TRBV7-9,CASSIRDRRKAHSYEQYF
TRBD1,TRBJ1-1,TRBV5-1,CASSWTGTGGEGTEAFF
TRBD1,TRBJ2-5,TRBV18,CASSPSTGIQETQYF
.,TRBJ1-5,TRBV4-3,CASSQDYRNANQPQHF
.,TRBJ1-5,TRBV15,CATSRGWGLGSNSNQPQHF
.,TRBJ2-7,TRBV5-1,CASSLGPGQVYEQYF
.,TRBJ1-3,TRBV2,CASSEGGAGNTIYF
.,TRBJ1-3,TRBV5-5,CASSLRSWTVLGNTIYF
.,TRBJ2-3,TRBV2,CASSVSRSRADTQYF
TRBD1,TRBJ2-3,TRBV28,CASSFHPGTGNWPDTQYF
.,TRBJ2-1,TRBV19,CASSRPGLAYNEQFF
.,TRBJ2-7,TRBV5-1,CASSLSGNSHEQYF
TRBD1,TRBJ1-2,TRBV2,CASSALPGQGGYGYTF
TRBD2,TRBJ2-5,TRBV7-9,CASSLPLAGAETQYF
.,TRBJ1-6,TRBV4-1,CASSQVGQDNSPLHF
TRBD1,TRBJ1-3,TRBV5-1,CASSSTRTGREGTIYF
.,TRBJ2-2,TRBV4-2,CASSQEENSLPTGELFF
.,TRBJ1-1,TRBV5-1,CASSITGMGAFF
.,TRBJ1-2,TRBV10-3,CAISENLNYGYTF
TRBD2,TRBJ2-1,TRBV29-1,CSVESGTSGRVDEQFF
TRBD2,TRBJ2-1,TRBV2,CASSELAGGSYNEQFF
TRBD2,TRBJ2-7,TRBV28,CASSVWEGPHEQYF
.,TRBJ2-1,TRBV5-1,CASSLDGSPANEQFF
TRBD1,TRBJ2-7,TRBV28,CASSYISGTGLSYEQYF
TRBD1,TRBJ2-7,TRBV6-1,CASSAGQGPREQYF
.,TRBJ2-7,TRBV2,CASRGVGPAGQYF
TRBD1,TRBJ2-5,TRBV5-4,CASSPDRGLWETQYF
TRBD2,TRBJ2-5,TRBV5-1,CASSLLAGGPSETQYF
.,TRBJ1-3,TRBV6-5,CASSGHLSGNTIYF